This T cell receptor (beta chain) was recorded in a study of T cells in Graves' hyperthyroidism and ophthalmopathy. On the study more broadly: Initial diagnosis, before any treatment, was when peripheral blood was collected.

Researchers amplified the TCR beta CDR3 regions from RNA transcripts. A first-round RT-PCR of the TCR CDR3 used the HTBI primer set. TCRdb fed the multiplex PCR reads into MiXCR, producing one record per CDR3 protein. The table records 750,000 to 900,000 distinct CDR3 sequences, 35% to 45% of them present only once. The study, taken as a whole, reports: Most thyroid clonotypes expanded above 0.001 were also detected in blood.

CDR1 and CDR2 from the germline V gene are SGHRS and YFSETQ. CDR3 length: 17 residues. V lost 3 bases to trimming and J lost 0 bases; unmatched junction nucleotides: 11. This clonotype was counted between two and nine times. The antigen is not known. This TCR was sampled from a man aged 18 to 29 with Graves' hyperthyroidism. The sequenced material came from blood. The chain combines TRBV5-1 with TRBJ1-1, with 7 bases identical to TRBD1. The DNA for the CDR3 is TGCGCCAGCAGCTGGGGGGACAGCTTCCTGATGAACACTGAAGCTTTCTTT. This encodes CASSWGDSFLMNTEAFF.